This T cell receptor (beta chain) was recovered during a study of vaccination effects on CD4 cells after COVID-19. Produced via immunoSEQ multiplex PCR; TCRdb's table is partial and in-frame only. Of 40,000 or so clones in the sample, approximately 74% were seen once. Following a roughly ten-day culture, CD4+ T cells were purified. Cultures received IL-2 medium that replaced half the medium on days 3 and 7. The germline V gene has CDR1 MNHEY and CDR2 SVGAGI. The V gene end was trimmed by 6 bases and the J gene end by 8 bases; junction bases not matched to a gene: 9. CDR3 length: 13 residues. Concerning this clone itself: Its cognate antigen is unknown.

The chain combines TRBV6-5 with TRBJ1-1, with 7 bases that match TRBD1. The sequenced sample was CD4+ T cells from PBMCs cultured without peptide, obtained before COVID-19 vaccination. The source of this sequence is a human donor who received a COVID-19 vaccine. The CDR3 sequence is CASSPVRDSEAFF. Written as DNA, the CDR3 is TGTGCCAGCAGCCCAGTCCGGGACAGCGAAGCTTTCTTT.